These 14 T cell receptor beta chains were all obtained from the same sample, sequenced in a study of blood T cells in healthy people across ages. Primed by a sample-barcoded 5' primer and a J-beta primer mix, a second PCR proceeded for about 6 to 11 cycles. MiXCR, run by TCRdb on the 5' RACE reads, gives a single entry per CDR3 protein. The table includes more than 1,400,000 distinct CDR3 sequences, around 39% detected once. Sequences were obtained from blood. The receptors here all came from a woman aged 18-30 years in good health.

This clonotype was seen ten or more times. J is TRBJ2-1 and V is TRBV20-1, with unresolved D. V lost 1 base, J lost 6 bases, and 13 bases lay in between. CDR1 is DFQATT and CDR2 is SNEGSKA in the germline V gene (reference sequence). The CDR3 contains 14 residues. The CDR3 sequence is CSARGPKSVNEQFF. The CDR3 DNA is TGCAGTGCTAGAGGACCCAAGAGCGTCAATGAGCAGTTCTTC.

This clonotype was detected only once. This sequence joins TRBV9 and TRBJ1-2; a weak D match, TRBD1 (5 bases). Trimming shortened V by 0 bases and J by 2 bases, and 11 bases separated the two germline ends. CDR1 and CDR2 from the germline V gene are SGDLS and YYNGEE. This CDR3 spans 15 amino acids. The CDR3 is CASSVATWGNYGYTF. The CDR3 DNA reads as TGTGCCAGCAGCGTAGCTACTTGGGGGAACTATGGCTACACCTTC.

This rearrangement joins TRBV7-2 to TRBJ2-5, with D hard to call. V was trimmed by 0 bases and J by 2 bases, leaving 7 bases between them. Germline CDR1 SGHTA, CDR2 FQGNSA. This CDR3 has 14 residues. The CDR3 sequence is CASSLATDQETQYF. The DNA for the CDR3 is TGTGCCAGCAGCTTAGCTACAGATCAAGAGACCCAGTACTTC.

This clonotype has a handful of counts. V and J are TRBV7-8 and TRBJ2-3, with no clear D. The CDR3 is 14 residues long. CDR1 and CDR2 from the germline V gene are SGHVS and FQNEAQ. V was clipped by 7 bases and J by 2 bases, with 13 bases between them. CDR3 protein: CASKKGEYTDTQYF. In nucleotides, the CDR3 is TGTGCCAGCAAAAAAGGCGAATACACAGATACGCAGTATTTT.

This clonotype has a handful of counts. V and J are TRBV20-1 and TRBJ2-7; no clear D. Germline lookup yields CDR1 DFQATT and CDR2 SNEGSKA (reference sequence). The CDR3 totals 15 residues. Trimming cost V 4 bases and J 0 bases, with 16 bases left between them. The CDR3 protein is CSAIDRGDSSYEQYF. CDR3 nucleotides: TGCAGTGCTATCGACCGTGGTGATAGCTCCTACGAGCAGTACTTC.

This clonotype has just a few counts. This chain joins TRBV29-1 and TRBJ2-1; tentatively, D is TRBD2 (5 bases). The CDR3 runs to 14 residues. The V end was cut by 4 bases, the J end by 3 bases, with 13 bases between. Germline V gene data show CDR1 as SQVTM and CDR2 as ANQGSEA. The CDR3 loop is CSVGSGILYNEQFF. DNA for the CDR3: TGCAGCGTTGGGTCCGGGATCCTCTACAATGAGCAGTTCTTC.

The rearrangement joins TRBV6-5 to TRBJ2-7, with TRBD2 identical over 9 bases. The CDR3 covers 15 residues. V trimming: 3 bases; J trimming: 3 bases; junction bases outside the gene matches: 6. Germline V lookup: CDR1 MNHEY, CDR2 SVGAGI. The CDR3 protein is CASSYTGTSIYEQYF. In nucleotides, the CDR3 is TGTGCCAGCAGTTATACCGGGACTAGCATCTACGAGCAGTACTTC.

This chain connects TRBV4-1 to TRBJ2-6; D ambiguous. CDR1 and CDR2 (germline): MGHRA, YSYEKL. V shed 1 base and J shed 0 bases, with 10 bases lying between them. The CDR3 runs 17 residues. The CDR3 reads CASSQAASFSGANVLTF. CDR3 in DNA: TGCGCCAGCAGCCAAGCGGCTTCCTTCTCTGGGGCCAACGTCCTGACTTTC.

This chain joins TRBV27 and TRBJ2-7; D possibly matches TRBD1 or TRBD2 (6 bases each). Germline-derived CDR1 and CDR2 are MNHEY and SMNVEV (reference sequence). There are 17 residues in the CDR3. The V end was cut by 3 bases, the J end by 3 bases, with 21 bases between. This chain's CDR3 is CASSFNVGGGRDYEQYF. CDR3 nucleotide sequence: TGTGCCAGCAGTTTTAACGTCGGGGGCGGCAGGGACTACGAGCAGTACTTC.

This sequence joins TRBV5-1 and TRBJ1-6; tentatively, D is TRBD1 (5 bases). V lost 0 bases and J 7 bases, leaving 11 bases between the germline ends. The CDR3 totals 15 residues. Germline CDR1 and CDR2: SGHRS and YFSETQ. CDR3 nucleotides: TGCGCCAGCAGCTTGGAATCGGGGCAGAATTCACCCCTCCACTTT. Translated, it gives CASSLESGQNSPLHF.

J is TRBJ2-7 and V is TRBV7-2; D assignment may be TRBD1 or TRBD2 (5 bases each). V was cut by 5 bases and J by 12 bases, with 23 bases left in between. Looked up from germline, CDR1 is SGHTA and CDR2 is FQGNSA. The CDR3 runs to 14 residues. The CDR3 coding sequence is TGTGCCAGCAGCGCCGGGACGGCTGATCTACGAGTGTACTTC. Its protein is CASSAGTADLRVYF.

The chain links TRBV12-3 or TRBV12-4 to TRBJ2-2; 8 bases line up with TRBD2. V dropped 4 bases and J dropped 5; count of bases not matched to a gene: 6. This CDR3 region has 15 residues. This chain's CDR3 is CASSSHGGATGELFF. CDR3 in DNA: TGTGCCAGCAGTTCCCACGGGGGGGCGACCGGGGAGCTGTTTTTT.

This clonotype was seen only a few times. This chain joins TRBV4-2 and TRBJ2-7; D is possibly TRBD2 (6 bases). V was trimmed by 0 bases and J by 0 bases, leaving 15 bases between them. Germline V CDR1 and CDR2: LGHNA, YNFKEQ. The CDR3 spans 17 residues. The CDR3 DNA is TGTGCCAGCAGCCAAGATCTCCTAGCGACTTACTCCTACGAGCAGTACTTC. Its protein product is CASSQDLLATYSYEQYF.

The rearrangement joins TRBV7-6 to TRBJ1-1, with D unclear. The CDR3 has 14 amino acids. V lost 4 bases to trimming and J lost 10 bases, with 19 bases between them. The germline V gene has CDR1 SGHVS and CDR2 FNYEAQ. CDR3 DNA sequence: TGTGCCAGCAGCTCAGACGTCTCGGGTCCCCTAGCTTTCTTT. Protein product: CASSSDVSGPLAFF.